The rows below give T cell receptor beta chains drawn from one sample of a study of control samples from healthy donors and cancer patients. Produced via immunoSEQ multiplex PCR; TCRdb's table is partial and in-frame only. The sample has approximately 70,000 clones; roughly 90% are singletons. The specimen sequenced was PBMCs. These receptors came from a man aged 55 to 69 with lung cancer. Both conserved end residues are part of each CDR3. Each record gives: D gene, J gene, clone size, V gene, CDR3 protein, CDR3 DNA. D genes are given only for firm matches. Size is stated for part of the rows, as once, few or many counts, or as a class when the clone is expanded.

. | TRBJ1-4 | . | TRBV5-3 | CARSWGTPTNEKLFF | TGTGCCAGAAGCTGGGGTACACCAACTAATGAAAAACTGTTTTTT
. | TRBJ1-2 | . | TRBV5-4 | CASSLANKQGAGYTF | TGTGCCAGCAGCTTGGCGAACAAACAAGGGGCTGGCTACACCTTC
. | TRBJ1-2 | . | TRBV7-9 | CASSLWQNYGYTF | TGTGCCAGCAGCTTATGGCAGAACTATGGCTACACCTTC
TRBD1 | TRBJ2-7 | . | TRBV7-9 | CASSLPRTGSYEQYF | TGTGCCAGCAGCTTACCCAGGACAGGCTCCTACGAGCAGTACTTC
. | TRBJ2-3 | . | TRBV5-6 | CASRRFTDTQYF | TGTGCCAGCAGGAGATTCACAGATACGCAGTATTTT
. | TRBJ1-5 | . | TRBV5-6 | CASSLLGPNSNQPQHF | TGTGCCAGCAGCCTTCTGGGGCCGAATAGCAATCAGCCCCAGCATTTT
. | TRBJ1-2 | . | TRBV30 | CAWTSINSVGASSYGYTF | TGTGCCTGGACTTCTATAAACAGTGTAGGGGCGAGTAGCTATGGCTACACCTTC
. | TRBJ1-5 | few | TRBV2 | CASKDSPNQPQHF | TGTGCCAGCAAGGACAGCCCCAATCAGCCCCAGCATTTT
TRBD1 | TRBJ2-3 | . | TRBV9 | CASSVGGQITDTQYF | TGTGCCAGCAGCGTAGGGGGACAGATCACAGATACGCAGTATTTT
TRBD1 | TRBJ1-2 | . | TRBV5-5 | CASSLPGQRPSYGYTF | TGTGCCAGCAGCTTGCCGGGACAGAGACCTAGCTATGGCTACACCTTC
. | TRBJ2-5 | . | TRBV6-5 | CASRRGHEETQYF | TGTGCCAGCAGGAGAGGGCACGAGGAGACCCAGTACTTC
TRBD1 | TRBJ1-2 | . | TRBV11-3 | CASSSDRRRELVYTF | TGTGCCAGCAGCTCGGACAGGCGAAGGGAGCTGGTCTACACCTTC
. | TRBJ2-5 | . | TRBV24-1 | CATSDWVEGETQYF | TGTGCCACCAGTGATTGGGTGGAGGGAGAGACCCAGTACTTC
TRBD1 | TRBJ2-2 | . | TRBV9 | CASSVAPWDRGGTGELFF | TGTGCCAGCAGCGTAGCCCCTTGGGACAGGGGTGGAACCGGGGAGCTGTTTTTT
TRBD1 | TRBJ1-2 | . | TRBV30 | CAWSVQAGGTYGYTF | TGTGCCTGGAGTGTACAGGCAGGGGGTACCTATGGCTACACCTTC